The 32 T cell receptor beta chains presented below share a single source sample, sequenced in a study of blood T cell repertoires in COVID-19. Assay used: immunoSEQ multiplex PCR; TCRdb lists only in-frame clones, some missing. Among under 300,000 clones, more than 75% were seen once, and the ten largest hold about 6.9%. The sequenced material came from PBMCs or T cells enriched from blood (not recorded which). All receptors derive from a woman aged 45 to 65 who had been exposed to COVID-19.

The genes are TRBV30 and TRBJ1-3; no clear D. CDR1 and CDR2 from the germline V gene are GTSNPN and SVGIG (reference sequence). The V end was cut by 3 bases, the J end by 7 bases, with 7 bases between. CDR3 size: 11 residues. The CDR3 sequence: CAWSFGNTIYF. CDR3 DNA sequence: TGTGCCTGGAGCTTCGGGAACACCATATATTTT.

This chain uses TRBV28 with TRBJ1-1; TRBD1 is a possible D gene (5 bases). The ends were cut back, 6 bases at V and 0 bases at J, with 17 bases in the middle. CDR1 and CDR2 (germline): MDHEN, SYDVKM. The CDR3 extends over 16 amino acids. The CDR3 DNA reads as TGTGCCAGCAGCTCCCGGGGGTCACGAATGAACACTGAAGCTTTCTTT. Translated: CASSSRGSRMNTEAFF.

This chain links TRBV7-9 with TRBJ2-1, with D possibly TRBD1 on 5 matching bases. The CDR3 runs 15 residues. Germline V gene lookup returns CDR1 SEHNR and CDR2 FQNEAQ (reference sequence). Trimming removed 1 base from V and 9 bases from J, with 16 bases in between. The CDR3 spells CASSLEGFSPTEQFF. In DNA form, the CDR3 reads TGTGCCAGCAGCTTAGAGGGGTTTTCCCCCACTGAGCAGTTCTTC.

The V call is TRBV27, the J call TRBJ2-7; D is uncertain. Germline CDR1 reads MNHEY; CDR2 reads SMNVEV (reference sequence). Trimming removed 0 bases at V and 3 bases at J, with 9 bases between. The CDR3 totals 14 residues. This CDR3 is CASSLSVVGYEQYF. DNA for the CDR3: TGTGCCAGCAGTTTATCGGTAGTTGGCTACGAGCAGTACTTC.

CDR3 in DNA: TGTGCCAGCTCACGGGTGCGGGCGGCTGAAGCTTTCTTT. It specifies CASSRVRAAEAFF. The gene calls are TRBV18 and TRBJ1-1; D call uncertain. CDR1 and CDR2 (germline): KGHSH, LQKENI. This CDR3 region has 13 residues. Trimming stripped 4 bases from V and 6 bases from J, with 12 bases between. The entire variable domain, with the rest obtained from reference TRBV18 and TRBJ1-1, is as follows: NAGVMQNPRHLVRRRGQEARLRCSPMKGHSHVYWYRQLPEEGLKFMVYLQKENIIDESGMPKERFSAEFPKEGPSILRIQQVVRGDSAAYFCASSRVRAAEAFFGQGTRLTVV.

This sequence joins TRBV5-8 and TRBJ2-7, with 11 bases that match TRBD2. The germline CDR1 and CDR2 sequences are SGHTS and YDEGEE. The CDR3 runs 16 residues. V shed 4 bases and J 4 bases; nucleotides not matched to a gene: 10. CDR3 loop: CASSTRPGLADYEQYF. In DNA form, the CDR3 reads TGTGCCAGCAGCACTCGCCCGGGACTAGCGGATTACGAGCAGTACTTC.

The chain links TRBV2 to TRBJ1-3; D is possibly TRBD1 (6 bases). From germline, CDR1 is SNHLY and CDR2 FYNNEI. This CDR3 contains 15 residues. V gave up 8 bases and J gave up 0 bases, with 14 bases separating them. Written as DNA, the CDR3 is TGTGCCAGCCACACAGGGCGCCCCTCTGGAAACACCATATATTTT. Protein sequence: CASHTGRPSGNTIYF.

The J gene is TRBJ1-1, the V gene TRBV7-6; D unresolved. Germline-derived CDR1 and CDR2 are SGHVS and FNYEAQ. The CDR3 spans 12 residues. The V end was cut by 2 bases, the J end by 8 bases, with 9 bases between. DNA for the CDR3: TGTGCCAGCAGCTTATCGGGAGGGGAAGCTTTCTTT. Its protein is CASSLSGGEAFF.

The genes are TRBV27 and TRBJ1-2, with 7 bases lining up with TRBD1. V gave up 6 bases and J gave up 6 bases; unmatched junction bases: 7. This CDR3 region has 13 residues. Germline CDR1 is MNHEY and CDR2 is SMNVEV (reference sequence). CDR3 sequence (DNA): TGTGCCAGCAGCCGTAGGGGGCAAGATGGCTACACCTTC. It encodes CASSRRGQDGYTF.

The CDR3 DNA sequence: TGTGCCAGCAGGGAGATGGGTTTGGGCACAGATACGCAGTATTTT. This translates into CASREMGLGTDTQYF. The rearrangement uses TRBV2 and TRBJ2-3; D call uncertain. The CDR3 runs 15 residues. Germline lookup yields CDR1 SNHLY and CDR2 FYNNEI. V lost 6 bases and J 1 base, leaving 14 bases between the germline ends.

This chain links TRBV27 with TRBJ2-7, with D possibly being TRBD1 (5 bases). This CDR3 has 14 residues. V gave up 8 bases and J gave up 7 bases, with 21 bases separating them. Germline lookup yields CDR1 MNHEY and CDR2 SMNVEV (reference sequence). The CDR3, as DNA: TGTGCCAGCGAGTCAAGACCAGGGTTGGGGGAGCAGTACTTC. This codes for CASESRPGLGEQYF.

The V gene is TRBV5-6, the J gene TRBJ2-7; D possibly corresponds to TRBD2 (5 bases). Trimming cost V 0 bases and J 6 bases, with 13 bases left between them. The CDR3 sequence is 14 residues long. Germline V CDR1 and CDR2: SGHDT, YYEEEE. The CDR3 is CASSLGRGFGEQYF. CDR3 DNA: TGTGCCAGCAGCTTGGGAAGAGGGTTCGGCGAGCAGTACTTC. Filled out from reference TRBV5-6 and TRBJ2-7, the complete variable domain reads DAGVTQSPTHLIKTRGQQVTLRCSPKSGHDTVSWYQQALGQGPQFIFQYYEEEERQRGNFPDRFSGHQFPNYSSELNVNALLLGDSALYLCASSLGRGFGEQYFGPGTRLTVT.

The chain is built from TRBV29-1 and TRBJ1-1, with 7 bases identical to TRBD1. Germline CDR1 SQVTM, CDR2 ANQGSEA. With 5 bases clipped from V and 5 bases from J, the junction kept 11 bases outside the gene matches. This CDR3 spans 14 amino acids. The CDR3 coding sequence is TGCAGCGTTCCTAAGGGGGCCCTCGGTACTGAAGCTTTCTTT. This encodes CSVPKGALGTEAFF.

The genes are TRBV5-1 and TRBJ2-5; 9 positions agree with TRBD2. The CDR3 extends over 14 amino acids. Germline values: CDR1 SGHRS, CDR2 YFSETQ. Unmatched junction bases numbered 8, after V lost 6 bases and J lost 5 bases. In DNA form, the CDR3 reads TGCGCCAGCACGCTTAGCGGGGGCGGGGAGACCCAGTACTTC. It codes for CASTLSGGGETQYF.

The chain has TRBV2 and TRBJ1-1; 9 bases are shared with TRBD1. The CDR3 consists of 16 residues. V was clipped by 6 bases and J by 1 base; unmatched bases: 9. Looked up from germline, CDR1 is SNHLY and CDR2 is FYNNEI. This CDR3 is CASRRTGDTGNTEAFF. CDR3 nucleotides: TGTGCCAGCAGAAGGACAGGGGACACAGGGAACACTGAAGCTTTCTTT.

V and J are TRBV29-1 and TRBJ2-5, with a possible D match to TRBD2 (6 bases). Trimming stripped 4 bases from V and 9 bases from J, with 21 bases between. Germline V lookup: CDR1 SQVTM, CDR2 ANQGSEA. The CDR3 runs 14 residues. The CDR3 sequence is CSVVGDILPGAQYF. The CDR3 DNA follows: TGCAGCGTTGTTGGAGACATCCTCCCGGGGGCCCAGTACTTC. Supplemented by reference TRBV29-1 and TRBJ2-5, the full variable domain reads SAVISQKPSRDICQRGTSLTIQCQVDSQVTMMFWYRQQPGQSLTLIATANQGSEATYESGFVIDKFPISRPNLTFSTLTVSNMSPEDSSIYLCSVVGDILPGAQYFGPGTRLLVL.

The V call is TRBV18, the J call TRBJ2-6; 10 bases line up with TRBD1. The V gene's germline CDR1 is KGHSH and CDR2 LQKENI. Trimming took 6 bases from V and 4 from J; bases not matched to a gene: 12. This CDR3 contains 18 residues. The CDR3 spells CASSPRDRGNAGANVLTF. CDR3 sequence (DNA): TGTGCCAGCTCCCCGAGGGACAGGGGAAATGCAGGGGCCAACGTCCTGACTTTC. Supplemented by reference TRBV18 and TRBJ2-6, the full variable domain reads NAGVMQNPRHLVRRRGQEARLRCSPMKGHSHVYWYRQLPEEGLKFMVYLQKENIIDESGMPKERFSAEFPKEGPSILRIQQVVRGDSAAYFCASSPRDRGNAGANVLTFGAGSRLTVL.

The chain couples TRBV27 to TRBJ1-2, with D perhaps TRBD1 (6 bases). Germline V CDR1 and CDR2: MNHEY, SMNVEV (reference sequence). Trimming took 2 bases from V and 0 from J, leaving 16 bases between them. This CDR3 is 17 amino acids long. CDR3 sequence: CASSLEGGQGSNYGYTF. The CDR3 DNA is TGTGCCAGCAGTTTAGAAGGGGGACAAGGGTCTAACTATGGCTACACCTTC.

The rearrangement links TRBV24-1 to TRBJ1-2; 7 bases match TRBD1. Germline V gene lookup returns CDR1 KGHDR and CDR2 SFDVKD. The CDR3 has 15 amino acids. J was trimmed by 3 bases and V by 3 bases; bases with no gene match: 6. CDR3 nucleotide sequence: TGTGCCACCAGTGATGAATCAGGGGGGCACTATGGCTACACCTTC. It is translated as CATSDESGGHYGYTF.

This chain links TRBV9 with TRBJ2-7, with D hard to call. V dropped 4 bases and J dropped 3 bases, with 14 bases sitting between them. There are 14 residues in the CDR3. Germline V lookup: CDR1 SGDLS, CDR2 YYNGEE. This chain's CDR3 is CASSLGPQDYEQYF. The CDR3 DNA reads TGTGCCAGCAGCTTAGGCCCGCAGGACTACGAGCAGTACTTC.

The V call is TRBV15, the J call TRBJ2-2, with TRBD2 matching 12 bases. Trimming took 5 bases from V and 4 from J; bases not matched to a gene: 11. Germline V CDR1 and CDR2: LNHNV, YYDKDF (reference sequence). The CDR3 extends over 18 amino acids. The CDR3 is CATSRRTSGARGTGELFF. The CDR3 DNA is TGTGCCACCAGCCGCCGGACTAGCGGGGCCCGTGGCACCGGGGAGCTGTTTTTT.

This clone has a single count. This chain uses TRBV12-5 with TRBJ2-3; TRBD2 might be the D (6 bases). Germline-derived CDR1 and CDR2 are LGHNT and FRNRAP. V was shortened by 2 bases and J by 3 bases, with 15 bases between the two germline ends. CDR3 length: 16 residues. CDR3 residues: CASGLLSSEWTDTQYF. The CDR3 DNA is TGTGCTAGTGGTTTGCTTTCTAGCGAATGGACAGATACGCAGTATTTT. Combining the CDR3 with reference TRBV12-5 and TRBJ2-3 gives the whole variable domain DARVTQTPRHKVTEMGQEVTMRCQPILGHNTVFWYRQTMMQGLELLAYFRNRAPLDDSGMPKDRFSAEMPDATLATLKIQPSEPRDSAVYFCASGLLSSEWTDTQYFGPGTRLTVL.

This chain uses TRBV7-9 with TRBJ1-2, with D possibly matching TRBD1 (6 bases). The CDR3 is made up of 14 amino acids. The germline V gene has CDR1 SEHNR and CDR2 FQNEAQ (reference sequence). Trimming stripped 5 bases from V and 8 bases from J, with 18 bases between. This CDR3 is CASSRTGQTGGYTF. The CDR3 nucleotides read TGTGCCAGCAGCCGTACAGGACAGACTGGCGGCTACACCTTC. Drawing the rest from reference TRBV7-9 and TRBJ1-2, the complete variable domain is DTGVSQNPRHKITKRGQNVTFRCDPISEHNRLYWYRQTLGQGPEFLTYFQNEAQLEKSRLLSDRFSAERPKGSFSTLEIQRTEQGDSAMYLCASSRTGQTGGYTFGSGTRLTVV.

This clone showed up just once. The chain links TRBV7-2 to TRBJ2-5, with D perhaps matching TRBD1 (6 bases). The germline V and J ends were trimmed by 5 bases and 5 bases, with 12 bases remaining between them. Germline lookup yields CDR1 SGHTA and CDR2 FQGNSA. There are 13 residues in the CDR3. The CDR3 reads CASSRGQGETQYF. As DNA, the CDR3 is TGTGCCAGCAGCCGCGGTCAGGGGGAGACCCAGTACTTC.

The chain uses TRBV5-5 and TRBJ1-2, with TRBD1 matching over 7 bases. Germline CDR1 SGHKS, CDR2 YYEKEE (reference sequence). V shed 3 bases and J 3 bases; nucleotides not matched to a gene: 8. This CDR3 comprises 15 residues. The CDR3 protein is CASSSPGGNDYGYTF. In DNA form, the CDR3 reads TGTGCCAGCAGCTCCCCAGGGGGTAATGACTATGGCTACACCTTC. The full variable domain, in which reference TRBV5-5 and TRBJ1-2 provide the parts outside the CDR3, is DAGVTQSPTHLIKTRGQQVTLRCSPISGHKSVSWYQQVLGQGPQFIFQYYEKEERGRGNFPDRFSARQFPNYSSELNVNALLLGDSALYLCASSSPGGNDYGYTFGSGTRLTVV.

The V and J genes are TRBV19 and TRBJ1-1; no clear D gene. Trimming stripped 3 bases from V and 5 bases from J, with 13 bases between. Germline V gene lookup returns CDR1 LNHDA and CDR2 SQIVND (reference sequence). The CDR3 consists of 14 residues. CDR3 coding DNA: TGTGCCAGTAGTATTGGCGGGGTTTTAACTGAAGCTTTCTTT. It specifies CASSIGGVLTEAFF.

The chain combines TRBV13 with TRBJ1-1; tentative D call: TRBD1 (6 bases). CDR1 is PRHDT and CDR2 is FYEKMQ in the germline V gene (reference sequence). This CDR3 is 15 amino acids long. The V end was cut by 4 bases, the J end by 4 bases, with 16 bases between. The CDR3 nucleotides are TGTGCCAGCAGCTCTTCGCAGGGGTTTCTCACTGAAGCTTTCTTT. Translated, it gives CASSSSQGFLTEAFF.

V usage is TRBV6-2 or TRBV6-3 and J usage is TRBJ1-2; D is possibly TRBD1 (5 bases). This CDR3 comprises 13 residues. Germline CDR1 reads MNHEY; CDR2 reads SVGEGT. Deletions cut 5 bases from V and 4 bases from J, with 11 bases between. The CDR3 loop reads CASSLPGGYGYTF. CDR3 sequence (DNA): TGTGCCAGCAGTCTCCCCGGGGGCTATGGCTACACCTTC.

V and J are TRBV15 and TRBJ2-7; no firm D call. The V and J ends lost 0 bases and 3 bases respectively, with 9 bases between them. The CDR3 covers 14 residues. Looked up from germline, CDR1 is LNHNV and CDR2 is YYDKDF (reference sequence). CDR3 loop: CATSRDKRGYEQYF. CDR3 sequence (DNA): TGTGCCACCAGCAGAGATAAGCGCGGCTACGAGCAGTACTTC.

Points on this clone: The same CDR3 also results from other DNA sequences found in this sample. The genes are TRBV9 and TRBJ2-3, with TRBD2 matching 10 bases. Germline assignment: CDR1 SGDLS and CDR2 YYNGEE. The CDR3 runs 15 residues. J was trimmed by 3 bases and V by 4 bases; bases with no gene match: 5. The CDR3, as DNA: TGTGCCAGCAGCCCGAGCGGGGGGGCAACAGATACGCAGTATTTT. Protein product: CASSPSGGATDTQYF.

The CDR3 loop reads CSVGQGGTEAFF. The CDR3 nucleotides read TGCAGCGTTGGACAGGGGGGAACTGAAGCTTTCTTT. The genes are TRBV29-1 and TRBJ1-1, with 9 bases that match TRBD1. J was trimmed by 5 bases and V by 4 bases; bases with no gene match: 2. This CDR3 is built from 12 residues. CDR1 and CDR2 from the germline V gene are SQVTM and ANQGSEA.

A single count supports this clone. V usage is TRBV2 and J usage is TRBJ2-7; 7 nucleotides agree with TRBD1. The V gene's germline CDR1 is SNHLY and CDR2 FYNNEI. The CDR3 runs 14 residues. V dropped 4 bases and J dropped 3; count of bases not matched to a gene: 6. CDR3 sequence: CASSGLGTDYEQYF. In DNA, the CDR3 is TGTGCCAGCAGTGGTCTCGGGACAGACTACGAGCAGTACTTC.